This TCR beta chain was retrieved from a study of blood T cell repertoires in COVID-19. Study-wide context: Researchers got acute and convalescent COVID-19 samples from the United States, Italy and Spain. The analysed material was cDNA or gDNA that came from T cells, B-cell-depleted T cells, or PBMCs.

This CDR3 has 13 amino acids. The germline gives CDR1 SGHRS, CDR2 YFSETQ. V was cut by 4 bases and J by 6 bases, with 13 bases left in between. Original processing notes: The assay estimated nucleated cells by amplifying reference gene primers. Profiling relied on immunoSEQ multiplex PCR, and the TCRdb table lists in-frame clones only, not all of them. That table furnishes V, J and clone size, whereas the DNA furnished D and trimming. The sample lists just over 650,000 clones; around 89% were seen once. This receptor was obtained from a woman under 30 with acute or convalescent COVID-19. The chain has TRBV5-1 and TRBJ1-2; D not resolved. Material: peripheral blood. CDR3 nucleotides: TGCGCCAGCAGCGCGGCCACATGGGATGGCTACACCTTC. Protein product: CASSAATWDGYTF.